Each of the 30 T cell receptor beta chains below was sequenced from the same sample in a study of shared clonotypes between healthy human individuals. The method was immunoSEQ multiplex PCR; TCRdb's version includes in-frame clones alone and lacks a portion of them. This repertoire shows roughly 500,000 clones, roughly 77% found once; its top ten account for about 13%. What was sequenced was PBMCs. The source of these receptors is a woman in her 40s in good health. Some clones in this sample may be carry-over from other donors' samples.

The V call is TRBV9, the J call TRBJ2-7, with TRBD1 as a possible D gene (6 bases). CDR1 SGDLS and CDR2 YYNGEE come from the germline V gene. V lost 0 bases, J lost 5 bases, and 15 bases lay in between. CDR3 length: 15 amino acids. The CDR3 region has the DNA TGTGCCAGCAGCGTAGGGGGTCAGGGGTGGAACGAGCAGTACTTC. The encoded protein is CASSVGGQGWNEQYF.

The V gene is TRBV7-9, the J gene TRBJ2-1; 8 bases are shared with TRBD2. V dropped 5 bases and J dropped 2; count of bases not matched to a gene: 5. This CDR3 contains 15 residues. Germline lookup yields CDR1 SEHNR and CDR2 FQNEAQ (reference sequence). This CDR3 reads CASSPSGGPYNEQFF. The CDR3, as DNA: TGTGCCAGCAGCCCCTCGGGAGGGCCCTACAATGAGCAGTTCTTC. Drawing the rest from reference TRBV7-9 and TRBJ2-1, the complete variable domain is DTGVSQNPRHKITKRGQNVTFRCDPISEHNRLYWYRQTLGQGPEFLTYFQNEAQLEKSRLLSDRFSAERPKGSFSTLEIQRTEQGDSAMYLCASSPSGGPYNEQFFGPGTRLTVL.

The CDR3 loop is CAWTRTGTSSGANVLTF. The CDR3 DNA follows: TGTGCCTGGACCCGAACCGGGACGAGCTCTGGGGCCAACGTCCTGACTTTC. The V and J genes are TRBV30 and TRBJ2-6; D assignment may be TRBD1 or TRBD2 (5 bases each). Germline assignment: CDR1 GTSNPN and CDR2 SVGIG (reference sequence). The CDR3 extends over 17 amino acids. Trimming shortened V by 4 bases and J by 0 bases, and 16 bases separated the two germline ends. Drawing the rest from reference TRBV30 and TRBJ2-6, the complete variable domain is SQTIHQWPATLVQPVGSPLSLECTVEGTSNPNLYWYRQAAGRGLQLLFYSVGIGQISSEVPQNLSASRPQDRQFILSSKKLLLSDSGFYLCAWTRTGTSSGANVLTFGAGSRLTVL.

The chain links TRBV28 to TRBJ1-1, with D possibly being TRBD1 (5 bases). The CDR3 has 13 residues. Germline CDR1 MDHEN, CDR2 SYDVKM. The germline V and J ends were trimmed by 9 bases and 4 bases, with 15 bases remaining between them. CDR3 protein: CASHLRDLTEAFF. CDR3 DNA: TGTGCCAGTCATCTCAGGGATCTCACTGAAGCTTTCTTT.

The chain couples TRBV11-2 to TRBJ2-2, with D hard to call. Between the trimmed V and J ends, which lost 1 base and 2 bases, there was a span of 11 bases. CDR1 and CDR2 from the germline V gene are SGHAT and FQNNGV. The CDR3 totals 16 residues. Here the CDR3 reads CASSLGLAANTGELFF. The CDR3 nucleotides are TGTGCCAGCAGCTTAGGCCTGGCGGCAAACACCGGGGAGCTGTTTTTT.

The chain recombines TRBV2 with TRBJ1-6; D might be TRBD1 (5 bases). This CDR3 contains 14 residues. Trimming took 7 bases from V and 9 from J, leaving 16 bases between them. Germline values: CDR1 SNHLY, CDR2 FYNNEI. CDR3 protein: CASKQQGSGSPLHF. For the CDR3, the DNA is TGTGCCAGCAAGCAGCAGGGCAGCGGTTCACCCCTCCACTTT.

As DNA, the CDR3 is TGCGCCAGCAGTACAAAGGACAACGACTATGGCTACACCTTC. Protein product: CASSTKDNDYGYTF. The chain is built from TRBV23-1 and TRBJ1-2; tentatively, D is TRBD1 (5 bases). TRBV23-1 is an ORF for which the function is uncertain. The CDR3 is 14 residues long. V was trimmed by 5 bases and J by 3 bases, leaving 13 bases between them.

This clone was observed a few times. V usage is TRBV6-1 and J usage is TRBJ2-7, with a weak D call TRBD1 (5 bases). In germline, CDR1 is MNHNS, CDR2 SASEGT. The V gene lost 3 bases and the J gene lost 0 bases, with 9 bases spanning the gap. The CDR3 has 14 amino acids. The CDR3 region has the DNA TGTGCCAGCAGTGATACAGGATTCTCCTACGAGCAGTACTTC. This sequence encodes CASSDTGFSYEQYF.

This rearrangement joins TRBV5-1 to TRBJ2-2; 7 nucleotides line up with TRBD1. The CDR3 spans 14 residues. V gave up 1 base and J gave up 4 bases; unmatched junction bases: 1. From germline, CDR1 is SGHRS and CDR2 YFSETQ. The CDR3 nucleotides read TGCGCCAGCAGCTTGACAGGGGTCACCGGGGAGCTGTTTTTT. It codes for CASSLTGVTGELFF.

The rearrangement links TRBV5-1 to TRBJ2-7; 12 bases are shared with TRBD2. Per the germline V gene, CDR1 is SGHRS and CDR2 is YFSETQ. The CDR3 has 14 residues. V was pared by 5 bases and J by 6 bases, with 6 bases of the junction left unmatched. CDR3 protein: CASRWTSGKPEQYF. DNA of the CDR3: TGCGCCAGCAGATGGACTAGCGGGAAACCCGAGCAGTACTTC.

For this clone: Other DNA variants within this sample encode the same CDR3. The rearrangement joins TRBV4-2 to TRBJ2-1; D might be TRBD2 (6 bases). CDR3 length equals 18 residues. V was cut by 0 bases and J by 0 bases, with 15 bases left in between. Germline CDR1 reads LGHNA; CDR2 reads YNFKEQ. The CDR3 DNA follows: TGTGCCAGCAGCCAAGATTTCCCCGGGGGAAGCTCCTACAATGAGCAGTTCTTC. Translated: CASSQDFPGGSSYNEQFF.

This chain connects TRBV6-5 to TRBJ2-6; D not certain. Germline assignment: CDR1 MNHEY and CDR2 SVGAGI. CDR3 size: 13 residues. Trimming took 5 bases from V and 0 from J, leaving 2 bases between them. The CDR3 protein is CASSGSGANVLTF. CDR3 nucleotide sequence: TGTGCCAGCAGTGGCTCTGGGGCCAACGTCCTGACTTTC.

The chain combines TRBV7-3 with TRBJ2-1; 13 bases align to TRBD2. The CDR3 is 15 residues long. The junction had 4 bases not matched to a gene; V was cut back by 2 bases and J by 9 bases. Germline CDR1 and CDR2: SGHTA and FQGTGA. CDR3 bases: TGTGCCAGCAGCTTAGGACTAGCGGGAGTGGTTGAGCAGTTCTTC. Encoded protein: CASSLGLAGVVEQFF. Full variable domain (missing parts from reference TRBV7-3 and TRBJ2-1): GAGVSQTPSNKVTEKGKYVELRCDPISGHTALYWYRQSLGQGPEFLIYFQGTGAADDSGLPNDRFFAVRPEGSVSTLKIQRTERGDSAVYLCASSLGLAGVVEQFFGPGTRLTVL.

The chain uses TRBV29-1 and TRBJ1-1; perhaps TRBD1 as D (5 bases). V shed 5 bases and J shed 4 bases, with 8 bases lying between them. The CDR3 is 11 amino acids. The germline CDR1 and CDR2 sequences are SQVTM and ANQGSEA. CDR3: CSVLDSTEAFF. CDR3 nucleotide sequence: TGCAGCGTTTTAGACAGCACTGAAGCTTTCTTT.

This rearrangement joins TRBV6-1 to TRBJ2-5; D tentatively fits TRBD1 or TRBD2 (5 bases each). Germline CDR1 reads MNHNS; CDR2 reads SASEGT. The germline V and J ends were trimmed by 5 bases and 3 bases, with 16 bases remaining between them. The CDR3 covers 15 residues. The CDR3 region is CASSPTGTSKETQYF. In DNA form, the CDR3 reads TGTGCCAGCAGTCCAACCGGGACGAGTAAAGAGACCCAGTACTTC.

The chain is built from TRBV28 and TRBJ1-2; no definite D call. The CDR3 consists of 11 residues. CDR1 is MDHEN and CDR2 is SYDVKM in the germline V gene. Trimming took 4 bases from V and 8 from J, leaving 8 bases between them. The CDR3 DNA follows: TGTGCCAGCAGTTATCTTAAGGGCTACACCTTC. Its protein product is CASSYLKGYTF.

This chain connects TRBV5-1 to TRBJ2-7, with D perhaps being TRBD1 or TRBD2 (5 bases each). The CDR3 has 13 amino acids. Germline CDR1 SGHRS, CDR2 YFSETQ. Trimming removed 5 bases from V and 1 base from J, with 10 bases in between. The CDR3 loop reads CASRRGSSYEQYF. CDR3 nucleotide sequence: TGCGCCAGCAGGAGGGGCTCGTCCTACGAGCAGTACTTC.

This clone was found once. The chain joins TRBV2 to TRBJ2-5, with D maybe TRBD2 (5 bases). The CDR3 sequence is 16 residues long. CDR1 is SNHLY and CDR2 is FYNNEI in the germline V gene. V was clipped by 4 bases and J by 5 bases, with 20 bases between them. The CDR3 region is CASSALRTSSGETQYF. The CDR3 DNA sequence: TGTGCCAGCAGTGCTTTGCGGACGTCGTCGGGGGAGACCCAGTACTTC.

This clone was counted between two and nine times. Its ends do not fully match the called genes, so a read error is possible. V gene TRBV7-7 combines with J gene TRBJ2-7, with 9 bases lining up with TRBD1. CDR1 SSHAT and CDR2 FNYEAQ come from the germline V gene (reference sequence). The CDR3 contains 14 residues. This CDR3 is CASSPGQGFYEQYF. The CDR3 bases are TGTGCTAGCAGCCCCGGACAGGGGTTCTACGAGCAGTACTTC.

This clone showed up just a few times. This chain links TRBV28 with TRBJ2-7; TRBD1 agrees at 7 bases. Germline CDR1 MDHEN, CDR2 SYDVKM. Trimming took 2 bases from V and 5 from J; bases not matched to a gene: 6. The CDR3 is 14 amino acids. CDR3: CASSLTRGQDEQYF. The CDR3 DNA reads TGTGCCAGCAGTTTAACTAGGGGGCAGGACGAGCAGTACTTC.

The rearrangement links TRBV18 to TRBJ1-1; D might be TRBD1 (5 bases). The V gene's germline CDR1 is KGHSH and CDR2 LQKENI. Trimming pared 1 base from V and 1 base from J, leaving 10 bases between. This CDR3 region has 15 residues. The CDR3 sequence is CASSPQTGQNTEAFF. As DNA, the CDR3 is TGTGCCAGCTCACCACAAACAGGCCAGAACACTGAAGCTTTCTTT.

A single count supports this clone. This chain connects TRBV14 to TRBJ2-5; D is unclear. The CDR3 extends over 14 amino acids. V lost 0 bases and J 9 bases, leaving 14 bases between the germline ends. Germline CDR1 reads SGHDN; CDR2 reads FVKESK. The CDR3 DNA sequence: TGTGCCAGCAGCCAAGATCTTCTACCAGCCCCCCAGTACTTC. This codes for CASSQDLLPAPQYF.

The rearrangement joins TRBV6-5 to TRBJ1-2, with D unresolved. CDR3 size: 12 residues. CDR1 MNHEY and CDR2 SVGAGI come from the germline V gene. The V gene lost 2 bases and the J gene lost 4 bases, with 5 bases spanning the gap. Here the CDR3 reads CASSYRGYGYTF. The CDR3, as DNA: TGTGCCAGCAGTTACCGGGGCTATGGCTACACCTTC.

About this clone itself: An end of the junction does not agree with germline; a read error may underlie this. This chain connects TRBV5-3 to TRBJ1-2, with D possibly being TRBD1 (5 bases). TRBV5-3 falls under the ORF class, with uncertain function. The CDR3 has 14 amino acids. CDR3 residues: CASSLDTGDYGYTF. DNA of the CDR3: TGTGCCAGCAGCTTGGATACAGGAGACTATGGCTACACCTTC.

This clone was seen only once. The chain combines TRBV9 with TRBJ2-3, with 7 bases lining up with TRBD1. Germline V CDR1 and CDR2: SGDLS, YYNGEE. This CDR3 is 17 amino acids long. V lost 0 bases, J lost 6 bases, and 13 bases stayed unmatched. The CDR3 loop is CASSVGGWDSPHDTQYF. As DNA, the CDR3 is TGTGCCAGCAGCGTAGGTGGATGGGACAGCCCCCACGATACGCAGTATTTT.

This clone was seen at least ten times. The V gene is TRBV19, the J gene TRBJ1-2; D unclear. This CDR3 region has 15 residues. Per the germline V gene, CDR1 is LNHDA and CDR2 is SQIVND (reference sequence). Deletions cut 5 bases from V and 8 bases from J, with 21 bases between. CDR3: CASSVPGLTLGGYTF. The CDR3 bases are TGTGCCAGTAGTGTACCCGGGCTAACCCTCGGAGGCTACACCTTC.

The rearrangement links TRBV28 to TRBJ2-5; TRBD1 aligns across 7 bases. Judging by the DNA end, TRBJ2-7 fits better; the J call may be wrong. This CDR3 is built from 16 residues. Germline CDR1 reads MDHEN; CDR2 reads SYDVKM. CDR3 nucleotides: TGTGCCAGCACCCCGGCAGACGGGACAGATTCCTACGAGCAGTACTTC. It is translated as CASTPADGTDSYEQYF.

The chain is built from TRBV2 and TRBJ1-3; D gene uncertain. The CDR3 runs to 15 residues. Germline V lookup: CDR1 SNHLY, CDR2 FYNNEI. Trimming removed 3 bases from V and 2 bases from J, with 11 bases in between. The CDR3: CASSDSGKTGNTIYF. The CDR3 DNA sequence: TGTGCCAGCAGTGATTCCGGGAAGACTGGAAACACCATATATTTT.

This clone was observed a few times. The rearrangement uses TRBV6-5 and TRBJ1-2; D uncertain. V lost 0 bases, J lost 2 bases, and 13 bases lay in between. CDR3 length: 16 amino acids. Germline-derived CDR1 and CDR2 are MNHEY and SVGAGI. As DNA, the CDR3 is TGTGCCAGCAGTTACTCGTTCGCCTGGCGGAACTATGGCTACACCTTC. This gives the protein CASSYSFAWRNYGYTF.

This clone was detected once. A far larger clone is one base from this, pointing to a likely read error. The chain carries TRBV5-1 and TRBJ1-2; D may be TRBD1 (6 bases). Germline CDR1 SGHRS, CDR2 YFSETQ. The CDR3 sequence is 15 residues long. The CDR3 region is CASSLSDSPNFGYTF. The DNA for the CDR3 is TGCGCCAGCAGCTTATCGGACAGTCCGAACTTTGGCTACACCTTC.